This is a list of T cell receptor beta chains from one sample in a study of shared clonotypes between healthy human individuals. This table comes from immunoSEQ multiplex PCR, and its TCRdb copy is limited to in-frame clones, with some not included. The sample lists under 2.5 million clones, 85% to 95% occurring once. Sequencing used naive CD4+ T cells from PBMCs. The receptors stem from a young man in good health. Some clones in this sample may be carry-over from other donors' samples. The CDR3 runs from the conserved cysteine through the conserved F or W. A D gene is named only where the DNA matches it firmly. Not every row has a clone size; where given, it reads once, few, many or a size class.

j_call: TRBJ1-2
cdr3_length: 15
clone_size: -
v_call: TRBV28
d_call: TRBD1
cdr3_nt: TGTGCCAGCAGCTCCCCACCGGACAGGGACTATGGCTACACCTTC
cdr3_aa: CASSSPPDRDYGYTF

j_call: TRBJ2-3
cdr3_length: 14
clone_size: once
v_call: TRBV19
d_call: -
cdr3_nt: TGTGCCAGTAGTATAGGGCTAGCTTCAGATACGCAGTATTTT
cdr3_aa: CASSIGLASDTQYF

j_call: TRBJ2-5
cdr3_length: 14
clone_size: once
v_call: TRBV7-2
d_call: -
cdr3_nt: TGTGCCAGCAGCCCCGGACAGCTTCAAGAGACCCAGTACTTC
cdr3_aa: CASSPGQLQETQYF

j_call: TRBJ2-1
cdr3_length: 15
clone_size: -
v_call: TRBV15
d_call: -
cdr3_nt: TGTGCCACCAGCCAGCGTCTAACCTTGGGAAATGAGCAGTTCTTC
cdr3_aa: CATSQRLTLGNEQFF

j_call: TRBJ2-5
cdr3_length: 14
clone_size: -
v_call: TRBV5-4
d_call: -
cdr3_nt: TGTGCCAGCAGCTTGGCTAGCAACCAAGAGACCCAGTACTTC
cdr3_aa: CASSLASNQETQYF

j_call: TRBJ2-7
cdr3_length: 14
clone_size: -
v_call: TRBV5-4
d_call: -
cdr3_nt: TGTGCCAGCAGCTTGTCAAACAGACACTACGAGCAGTACTTC
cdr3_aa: CASSLSNRHYEQYF

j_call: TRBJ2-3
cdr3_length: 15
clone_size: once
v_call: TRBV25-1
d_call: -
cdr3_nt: TGTGCCAGCAGTGCCCCCCGTGGCTACACAGATACGCAGTATTTT
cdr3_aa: CASSAPRGYTDTQYF

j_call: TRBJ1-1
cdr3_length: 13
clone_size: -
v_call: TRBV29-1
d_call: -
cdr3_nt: TGCAGCGTTGGTCACGCCCTCCACACTGAAGCTTTCTTT
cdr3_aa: CSVGHALHTEAFF

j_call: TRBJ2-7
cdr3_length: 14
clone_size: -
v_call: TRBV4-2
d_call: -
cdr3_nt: TGTGCCAGCAGCCGATCCGGGGCAATCCACGAGCAGTACTTC
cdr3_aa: CASSRSGAIHEQYF

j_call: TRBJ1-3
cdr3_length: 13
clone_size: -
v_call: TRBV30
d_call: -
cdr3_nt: TGTGCCTGGCCGGGACACGGATTAAACACCATATATTTT
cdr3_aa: CAWPGHGLNTIYF

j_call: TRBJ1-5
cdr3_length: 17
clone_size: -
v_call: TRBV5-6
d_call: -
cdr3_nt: TGTGCCAGCAGCGTACTCCGGACCTATGGGGAGAATCAGCCCCAGCATTTT
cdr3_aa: CASSVLRTYGENQPQHF

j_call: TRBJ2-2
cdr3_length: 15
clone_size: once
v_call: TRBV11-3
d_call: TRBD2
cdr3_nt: TGTGCCAGCAGCCGACTGGCGGGGGACACCGGGGAGCTGTTTTTT
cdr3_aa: CASSRLAGDTGELFF

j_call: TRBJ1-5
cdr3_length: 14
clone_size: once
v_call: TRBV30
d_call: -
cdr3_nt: TGTGCCTGGAGCGGCAGTTATAGCAATCAGCCCCAGCATTTT
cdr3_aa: CAWSGSYSNQPQHF

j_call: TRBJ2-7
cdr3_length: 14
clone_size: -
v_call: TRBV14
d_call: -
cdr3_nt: TGTGCCAGCAGCCAAGATTGGGGTTCCTACGAGCAGTACTTC
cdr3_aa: CASSQDWGSYEQYF

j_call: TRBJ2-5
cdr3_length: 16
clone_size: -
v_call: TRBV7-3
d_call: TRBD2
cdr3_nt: TGTGCCAGCAGCTTAGGGTCGGCGGGAGGAATAGAGACCCAGTACTTC
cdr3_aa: CASSLGSAGGIETQYF

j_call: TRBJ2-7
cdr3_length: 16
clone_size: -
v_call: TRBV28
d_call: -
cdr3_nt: TGTGCCAGCAGTTTGTTGGGGTCCATAGGTTCCTACGAGCAGTACTTC
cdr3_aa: CASSLLGSIGSYEQYF

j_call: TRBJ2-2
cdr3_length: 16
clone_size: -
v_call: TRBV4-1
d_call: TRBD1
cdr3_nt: TGCGCCAGCAGCCGGATGGGACAGGCGAACACCGGGGAGCTGTTTTTT
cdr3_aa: CASSRMGQANTGELFF

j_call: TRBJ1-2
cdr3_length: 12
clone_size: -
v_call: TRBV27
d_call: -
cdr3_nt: TGTGCCAGCAGTTTACTGGGCTATGGCTACACCTTC
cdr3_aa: CASSLLGYGYTF

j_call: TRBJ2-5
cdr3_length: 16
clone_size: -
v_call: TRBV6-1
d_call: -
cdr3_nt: TGTGCCAGCAGTGAAGGTTGGGGGCTCTACCAAGAGACCCAGTACTTC
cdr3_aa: CASSEGWGLYQETQYF

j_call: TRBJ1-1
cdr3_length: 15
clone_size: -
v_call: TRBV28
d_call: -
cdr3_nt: TGTGCCAGCAGTTTATTAGGACAGCTGAACACTGAAGCTTTCTTT
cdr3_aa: CASSLLGQLNTEAFF

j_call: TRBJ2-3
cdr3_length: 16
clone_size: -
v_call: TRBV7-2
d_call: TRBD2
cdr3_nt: TGTGCCAGCAGCTTAGGGCTAGCGGGTGGGGCAGATACGCAGTATTTT
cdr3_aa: CASSLGLAGGADTQYF

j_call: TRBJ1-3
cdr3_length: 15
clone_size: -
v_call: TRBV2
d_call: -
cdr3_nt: TGTGCCAGCAGTGGGCAGGCCTACTCTGGAAACACCATATATTTT
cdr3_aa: CASSGQAYSGNTIYF

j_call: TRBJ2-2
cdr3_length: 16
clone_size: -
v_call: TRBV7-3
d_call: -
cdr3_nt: TGTGCCAGCAGCTTAAATCCCTCTCAAGGGACCGGGGAGCTGTTTTTT
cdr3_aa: CASSLNPSQGTGELFF

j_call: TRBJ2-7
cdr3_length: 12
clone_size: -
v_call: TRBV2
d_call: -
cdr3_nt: TGTGCCAGCAGGGTTGGCTCCTACGAGCAGTACTTC
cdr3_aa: CASRVGSYEQYF

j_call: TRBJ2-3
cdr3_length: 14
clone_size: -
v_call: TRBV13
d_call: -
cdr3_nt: TGTGCCAGCAGCTCAGGATCTAGCACAGATACGCAGTATTTT
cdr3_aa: CASSSGSSTDTQYF

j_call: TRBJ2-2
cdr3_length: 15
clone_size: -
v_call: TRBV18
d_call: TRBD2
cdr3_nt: TGTGCCAGCTCACCAGGGACTAGATTGGCCGGGGAGCTGTTTTTT
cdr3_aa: CASSPGTRLAGELFF

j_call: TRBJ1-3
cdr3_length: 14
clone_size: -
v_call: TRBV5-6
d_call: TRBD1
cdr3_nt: TGTGCCAGCAGCTTGGACAGGGGTGGAAACACCATATATTTT
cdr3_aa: CASSLDRGGNTIYF

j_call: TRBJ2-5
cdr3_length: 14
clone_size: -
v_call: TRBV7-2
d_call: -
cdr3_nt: TGTGCCAGCACCTCTGGGGGAGTAGGAGAGACCCAGTACTTC
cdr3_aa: CASTSGGVGETQYF

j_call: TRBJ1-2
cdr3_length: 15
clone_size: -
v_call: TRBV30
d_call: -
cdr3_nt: TGTGCCTGGAGTGTAAAGGGGACGCCGGGCGGGGGCTACACCTTC
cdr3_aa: CAWSVKGTPGGGYTF